This is a list of T cell receptor beta chains from one sample in a study of neurological immune-mediated disorders. TCRdb reanalysed the 5' RACE reads using MiXCR and keeps one entry per CDR3 protein. The sample has about 44,000 distinct CDR3 sequences, about 22% seen once. Sequencing was done on a sample of PBMCs. The receptor source for this set is a man aged 55 to 70 with HTLV-1-associated myelopathy (HAM/TSP). Each CDR3 is given with its conserved first and last residue. D genes are given only for firm matches. Rows give clone size only sometimes, using once, few, many, or a class for an expanded clone.

CDR3 protein: CASSKEIFSQKGILYF
CDR3 DNA: TGCGCCAGTAGCAAAGAGATTTTTAGCCAAAAAGGCATTCTGTACTTC
D gene: -
J gene: TRBJ2-4
clone size: -
V gene: TRBV5-1

CDR3 protein: CSVASREETQYF
CDR3 DNA: TGCAGCGTTGCGTCCAGGGAAGAGACCCAGTACTTC
D gene: -
J gene: TRBJ2-5
clone size: many
V gene: TRBV29-1

CDR3 protein: CASSSQDAEAYF
CDR3 DNA: TGTGCCAGCAGCTCGCAGGACGCTGAAGCTTACTTT
D gene: -
J gene: TRBJ1-1
clone size: once
V gene: TRBV5-5

CDR3 protein: CASSSPRGSYGYTF
CDR3 DNA: TGTGCCAGCAGCTCACCCAGGGGCAGCTATGGCTACACCTTC
D gene: -
J gene: TRBJ1-2
clone size: many
V gene: TRBV28

CDR3 protein: CASSLGWGGGELFF
CDR3 DNA: TGTGCCAGCAGCCTGGGGTGGGGTGGAGGCGAGCTGTTTTTT
D gene: -
J gene: TRBJ2-2
clone size: many
V gene: TRBV11-2

CDR3 protein: CASSTASTDTQYF
CDR3 DNA: TGCGCCAGCAGTACAGCCAGCACAGATACGCAGTATTTT
D gene: -
J gene: TRBJ2-3
clone size: many
V gene: TRBV5-1

CDR3 protein: CASRTGGANTGELFF
CDR3 DNA: TGTGCCAGCCGGACAGGGGGGGCGAACACCGGGGAGCTGTTTTTT
D gene: TRBD1
J gene: TRBJ2-2
clone size: many
V gene: TRBV12-3/TRBV12-4

CDR3 protein: CASSLSLGLGGYTF
CDR3 DNA: TGTGCCAGCAGTTTATCGCTGGGACTGGGCGGCTACACCTTC
D gene: -
J gene: TRBJ1-2
clone size: many
V gene: TRBV27

CDR3 protein: CSATGTSGFDEQFF
CDR3 DNA: TGCAGTGCAACCGGGACTAGCGGGTTTGATGAGCAGTTCTTC
D gene: TRBD2
J gene: TRBJ2-1
clone size: many
V gene: TRBV20-1

CDR3 protein: CASGDLAPYEQYF
CDR3 DNA: TGTGCCAGCGGCGACCTAGCGCCCTACGAGCAGTACTTC
D gene: -
J gene: TRBJ2-7
clone size: few
V gene: TRBV28

CDR3 protein: CASSRDFYYEQYF
CDR3 DNA: TGTGCCAGCAGTAGGGACTTCTACTACGAGCAGTACTTC
D gene: -
J gene: TRBJ2-7
clone size: -
V gene: TRBV27

CDR3 protein: CASSPGRTGQPQHF
CDR3 DNA: TGTGCCAGCAGTCCGGGACGGACCGGGCAGCCCCAGCATTTT
D gene: -
J gene: TRBJ1-5
clone size: many
V gene: TRBV27